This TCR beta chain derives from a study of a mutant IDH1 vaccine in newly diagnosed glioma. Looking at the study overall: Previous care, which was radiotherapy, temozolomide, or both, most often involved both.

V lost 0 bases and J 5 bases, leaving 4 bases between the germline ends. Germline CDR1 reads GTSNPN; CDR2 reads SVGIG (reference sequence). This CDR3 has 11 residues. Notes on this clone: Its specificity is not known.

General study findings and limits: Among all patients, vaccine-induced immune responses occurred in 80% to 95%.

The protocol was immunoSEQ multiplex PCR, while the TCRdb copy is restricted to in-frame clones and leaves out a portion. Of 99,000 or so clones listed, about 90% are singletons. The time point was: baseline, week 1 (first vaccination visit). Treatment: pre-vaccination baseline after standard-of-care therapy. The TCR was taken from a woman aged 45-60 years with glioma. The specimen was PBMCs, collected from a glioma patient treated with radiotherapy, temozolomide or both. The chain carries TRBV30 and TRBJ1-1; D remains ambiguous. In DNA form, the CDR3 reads TGTGCCTGGAGTGTATTGACTGAAGCTTTCTTT. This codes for CAWSVLTEAFF.